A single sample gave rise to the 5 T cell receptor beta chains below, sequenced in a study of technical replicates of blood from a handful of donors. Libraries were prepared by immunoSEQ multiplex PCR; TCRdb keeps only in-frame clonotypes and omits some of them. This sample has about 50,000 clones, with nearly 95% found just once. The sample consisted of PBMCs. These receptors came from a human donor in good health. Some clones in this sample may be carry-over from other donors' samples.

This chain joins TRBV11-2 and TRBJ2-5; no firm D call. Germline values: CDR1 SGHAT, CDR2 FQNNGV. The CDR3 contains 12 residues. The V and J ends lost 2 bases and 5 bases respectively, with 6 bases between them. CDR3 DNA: TGTGCCAGCAGCTTATCGTCGGAGACCCAGTACTTC. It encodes CASSLSSETQYF.

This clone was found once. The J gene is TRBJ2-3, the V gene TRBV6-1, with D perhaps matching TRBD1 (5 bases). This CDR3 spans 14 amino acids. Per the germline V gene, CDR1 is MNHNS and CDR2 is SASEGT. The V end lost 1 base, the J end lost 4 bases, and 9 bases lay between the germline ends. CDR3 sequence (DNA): TGTGCCAGCAGTGAAGGGGGCCCCCCAGATACGCAGTATTTT. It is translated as CASSEGGPPDTQYF.

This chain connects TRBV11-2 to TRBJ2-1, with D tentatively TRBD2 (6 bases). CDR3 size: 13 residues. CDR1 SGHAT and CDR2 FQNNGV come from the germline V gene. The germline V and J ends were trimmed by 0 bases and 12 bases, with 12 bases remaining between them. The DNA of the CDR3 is TGTGCCAGCAGCTTAGATCGGGAGACTGGGCAGTTCTTC. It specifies CASSLDRETGQFF.

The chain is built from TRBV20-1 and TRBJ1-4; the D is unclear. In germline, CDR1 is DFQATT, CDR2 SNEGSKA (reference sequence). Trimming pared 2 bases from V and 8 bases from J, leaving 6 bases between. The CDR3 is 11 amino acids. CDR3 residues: CSARTREKLFF. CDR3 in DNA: TGCAGTGCTAGAACGAGGGAAAAACTGTTTTTT.

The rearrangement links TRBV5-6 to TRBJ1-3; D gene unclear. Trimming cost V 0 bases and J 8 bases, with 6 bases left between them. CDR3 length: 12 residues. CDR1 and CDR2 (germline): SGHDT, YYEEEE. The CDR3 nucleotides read TGTGCCAGCAGCTTGGGCGGGCACACCATATATTTT. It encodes CASSLGGHTIYF.